This entry concerns a single T cell receptor beta chain. The antigen remains unidentified. The data are from a study of cytomegalovirus exposure and HLA in healthy donors. Overall study: In an earlier analysis, some 110 million unique TCR beta sequences were found from approximately 170 million T cells. The study, taken as a whole, reports: A later analysis found most CMV-associated TCR beta chains apparently HLA-restricted. Usually a TCR sequence was rare, but some public TCRs were found in many donors.

Germline V gene data show CDR1 as SEHNR and CDR2 as FQNEAQ (reference sequence). V was pared by 9 bases and J by 1 base, with 12 bases between. The CDR3 is 14 residues long. The PCR ran on 60 Vbeta and 13 Jbeta primers. The repertoire was sequenced with immunoSEQ multiplex PCR; TCRdb's copy has only in-frame clones and lacks some. The repertoire holds about 140,000 clones, with less than 80% as singletons. Specimen: PBMCs. J is TRBJ2-2 and V is TRBV7-9, with D possibly matching TRBD2 (6 bases). This TCR came from a woman aged 45 to 65 in good health and CMV-seropositive. As DNA, the CDR3 is TGTGCCAGTAGGCGGGACCTGAACACCGGGGAGCTGTTTTTT. Amino acids: CASRRDLNTGELFF.